The 20 T cell receptor beta chains below all came from one sample that was sequenced in a study of cytomegalovirus exposure and HLA in healthy donors. The study ran its PCR with 60 Vbeta and 13 Jbeta primers. Sequencing used immunoSEQ multiplex PCR; TCRdb keeps in-frame clones, though not all of them. This sample yields 120,000 or so clones, of which approximately 77% are seen a single time; about 1.7% belongs to the top ten. Sequencing was carried out using PBMCs. Receptors were obtained from a man between 18 and 29 years old in good health and CMV-seronegative.

This clone has a handful of counts. This chain connects TRBV5-8 to TRBJ2-5; TRBD2 aligns across 15 bases. The germline gives CDR1 SGHTS, CDR2 YDEGEE. V trimming: 3 bases; J trimming: 1 base; junction bases outside the gene matches: 7. CDR3 length equals 18 residues. The CDR3 spells CASSSGLAGGTSQETQYF. As DNA, the CDR3 is TGTGCCAGCAGCTCGGGACTAGCGGGGGGAACCTCCCAAGAGACCCAGTACTTC.

The rearrangement uses TRBV27 and TRBJ2-7, with D maybe TRBD1 (6 bases). Germline V gene lookup returns CDR1 MNHEY and CDR2 SMNVEV (reference sequence). The CDR3 is made up of 14 amino acids. V gave up 6 bases and J gave up 1 base, with 13 bases separating them. CDR3 region: CASRKSDSSYEQYF. DNA for the CDR3: TGTGCCAGCAGGAAATCGGACAGTTCCTACGAGCAGTACTTC.

The chain combines TRBV7-9 with TRBJ2-7, with D unclear. This CDR3 contains 17 residues. Trimming stripped 5 bases from V and 4 bases from J, with 24 bases between. Germline values: CDR1 SEHNR, CDR2 FQNEAQ (reference sequence). The CDR3 bases are TGTGCCAGCAGCCTTTTAAAAGCCCCCCCCCTTCGGTACGAGCAGTACTTC. As protein: CASSLLKAPPLRYEQYF.

The chain has TRBV6-5 and TRBJ2-7, with D tentatively TRBD2 (6 bases). V was pared by 7 bases and J by 2 bases, with 12 bases between. The CDR3 has 13 amino acids. CDR1 is MNHEY, CDR2 SVGAGI, per germline. The CDR3 loop is CASTWTTAYEQYF. The CDR3 DNA reads TGTGCCAGCACCTGGACTACCGCCTACGAGCAGTACTTC.

The chain combines TRBV11-1 with TRBJ2-5; D is ambiguous. Germline assignment: CDR1 SGHAT and CDR2 FQDESV (reference sequence). This CDR3 comprises 16 residues. V was shortened by 1 base and J by 5 bases, with 17 bases between the two germline ends. DNA of the CDR3: TGTGCCAGCAGCTTAGGGGCTCCAGCTACCCGGGAGACCCAGTACTTC. Encoded protein: CASSLGAPATRETQYF.

This rearrangement joins TRBV7-9 to TRBJ2-7; TRBD1 matches 8 bases. V gave up 4 bases and J gave up 2 bases; unmatched junction bases: 4. Germline V CDR1 and CDR2: SEHNR, FQNEAQ (reference sequence). This CDR3 comprises 14 residues. CDR3 DNA sequence: TGTGCCAGCAGCTCCGGACAGGGCCCCTACGAGCAGTACTTC. Its translation: CASSSGQGPYEQYF.

The chain couples TRBV7-9 to TRBJ1-1; unclear D gene. The CDR3 spans 14 residues. Germline V gives CDR1 SEHNR, CDR2 FQNEAQ (reference sequence). V was clipped by 1 base and J by 1 base, with 7 bases between them. This CDR3 is CASSLEIGNTEAFF. CDR3 nucleotide sequence: TGTGCCAGCAGCTTAGAGATCGGGAACACTGAAGCTTTCTTT.

The chain is built from TRBV6-4 and TRBJ2-7; perhaps TRBD2 as D (5 bases). Germline CDR1 MRHNA, CDR2 SNTAGT. Trimming removed 6 bases at V and 6 bases at J, with 24 bases between. The CDR3 consists of 16 residues. The CDR3 bases are TGTGCCAGCAGGGATGGGAGCAGCCTACACCTCCTCGAGCAGTACTTC. Its translation: CASRDGSSLHLLEQYF.

V usage is TRBV19 and J usage is TRBJ1-5, with a tentative D call TRBD1 (6 bases). Germline CDR1 reads LNHDA; CDR2 reads SQIVND (reference sequence). The CDR3 consists of 15 residues. The V gene lost 3 bases and the J gene lost 2 bases, with 11 bases spanning the gap. The CDR3 is CASSIFPGGNQPQHF. The CDR3 region has the DNA TGTGCCAGTAGTATTTTTCCAGGGGGCAATCAGCCCCAGCATTTT.

The rearrangement uses TRBV18 and TRBJ1-1; 7 bases line up with TRBD1. This CDR3 has 14 residues. Germline CDR1 reads KGHSH; CDR2 reads LQKENI. V shed 6 bases, J shed 1 base, and the junction held 5 bases outside the gene matches. The CDR3 DNA reads as TGTGCCAGCTCGCTCGGGACAGCGAACACTGAAGCTTTCTTT. It yields the protein CASSLGTANTEAFF.

This clone was recorded once. This chain links TRBV5-4 with TRBJ2-2, with D perhaps TRBD1 (6 bases). V dropped 9 bases and J dropped 5 bases, with 17 bases sitting between them. This CDR3 is built from 14 residues. Germline lookup yields CDR1 SGHNT and CDR2 YYREEE (reference sequence). The CDR3 here is CATSVGARTGELFF. In nucleotides, the CDR3 is TGTGCCACCTCCGTGGGGGCGAGGACCGGGGAGCTGTTTTTT.

The chain uses TRBV11-1 and TRBJ2-1; 7 nucleotides align to TRBD1. Germline-derived CDR1 and CDR2 are SGHAT and FQDESV (reference sequence). Trimming at V came to 4 bases and at J to 5 bases, leaving 17 bases not matched to a gene. This CDR3 region has 18 residues. This chain's CDR3 is CASSSKDDRAYDNNEQFF. Written as DNA, the CDR3 is TGTGCCAGCAGCTCAAAAGACGACAGGGCCTATGATAACAATGAGCAGTTCTTC.

This clone was recorded a few times. The CDR3 DNA reads as TGTGCCAGCAGTTGGTACGGGGTTTCAGGTTCTGATGGCTACACCTTC. Amino acid sequence: CASSWYGVSGSDGYTF. This chain joins TRBV6-6 and TRBJ1-2, with D unresolved. The CDR3 contains 16 residues. Germline CDR1 MNHNY, CDR2 SVGAGI (reference sequence). Trimming removed 4 bases from V and 6 bases from J, with 21 bases in between.

The rearrangement uses TRBV5-1 and TRBJ2-2; TRBD1 agrees at 7 bases. Trimming took 4 bases from V and 8 from J; bases not matched to a gene: 8. This CDR3 is built from 14 residues. The germline gives CDR1 SGHRS, CDR2 YFSETQ. CDR3: CASSTGQPGGELFF. As DNA, the CDR3 is TGCGCCAGCAGCACGGGACAGCCTGGGGGGGAGCTGTTTTTT.

This CDR3 is CASRIDRGHTEAFF. CDR3 sequence (DNA): TGTGCCAGCAGGATTGATAGGGGTCACACTGAAGCTTTCTTT. The V gene is TRBV7-6, the J gene TRBJ1-1, with TRBD1 as a possible D gene (5 bases). Germline assignment: CDR1 SGHVS and CDR2 FNYEAQ. The CDR3 is 14 residues long. V lost 6 bases to trimming and J lost 3 bases, with 14 bases between them.

This sequence joins TRBV19 and TRBJ1-1; tentative D call: TRBD1 (5 bases). Trimming pared 7 bases from V and 0 bases from J, leaving 12 bases between. Germline assignment: CDR1 LNHDA and CDR2 SQIVND (reference sequence). This CDR3 is built from 14 residues. The CDR3 DNA sequence: TGTGCCAGTACCCCCCGGGGGGTGAACACTGAAGCTTTCTTT. Encoded protein: CASTPRGVNTEAFF.

The chain combines TRBV7-9 with TRBJ2-3; perhaps TRBD2 as D (6 bases). Germline V gives CDR1 SEHNR, CDR2 FQNEAQ (reference sequence). Trimming stripped 1 base from V and 5 bases from J, with 19 bases between. The CDR3 runs 17 residues. This CDR3 is CASSLGFRETFGDTQYF. Here the CDR3 DNA reads TGTGCCAGCAGCTTAGGTTTTCGGGAGACCTTCGGAGATACGCAGTATTTT.

The CDR3 sequence: CASSDARRGNTEAFF. The CDR3 DNA is TGCGCCAGCAGTGACGCCCGGAGAGGGAACACTGAAGCTTTCTTT. The rearrangement uses TRBV10-1 and TRBJ1-1, with D uncertain. This CDR3 has 15 residues. V lost 3 bases, J lost 1 base, and 12 bases lay in between. The V gene's germline CDR1 is WNHNN and CDR2 SYGVQD (reference sequence).

The chain couples TRBV5-4 to TRBJ1-6, with 9 bases that match TRBD1. CDR3 length: 14 residues. Germline V lookup: CDR1 SGHNT, CDR2 YYREEE (reference sequence). V trimming: 4 bases; J trimming: 10 bases; junction bases outside the gene matches: 6. The CDR3 DNA reads TGTGCCAGCAGCCCGGGACAGGGACTGTCACCCCTCCACTTT. It yields the protein CASSPGQGLSPLHF. The entire variable domain, with the rest obtained from reference TRBV5-4 and TRBJ1-6, is as follows: ETGVTQSPTHLIKTRGQQVTLRCSSQSGHNTVSWYQQALGQGPQFIFQYYREEENGRGNFPPRFSGLQFPNYSSELNVNALELDDSALYLCASSPGQGLSPLHFGNGTRLTVT.

This clone was seen once. One end of the junction fails to match germline, which may point to a read error. The rearrangement uses TRBV18 and TRBJ1-1; D remains unclear. From germline, CDR1 is KGHSH and CDR2 LQKENI. The CDR3 consists of 15 residues. The CDR3 sequence: CASSPLLVADTEAFF. DNA of the CDR3: TGTGCCAGCTCTCCACTACTGGTAGCCGACACTGAAGCTTTCTTT.